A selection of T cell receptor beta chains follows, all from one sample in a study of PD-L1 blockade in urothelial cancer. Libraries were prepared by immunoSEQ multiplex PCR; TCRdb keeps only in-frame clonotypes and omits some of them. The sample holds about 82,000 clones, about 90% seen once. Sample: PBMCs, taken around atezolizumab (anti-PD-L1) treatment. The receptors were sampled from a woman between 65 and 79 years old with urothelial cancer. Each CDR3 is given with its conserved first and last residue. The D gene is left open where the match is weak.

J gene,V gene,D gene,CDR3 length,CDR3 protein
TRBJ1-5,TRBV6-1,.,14,CASSLSITDQPQHF
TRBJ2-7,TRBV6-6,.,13,CASSYADFYEQYF
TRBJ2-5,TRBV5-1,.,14,CASSLAGAEETQYF
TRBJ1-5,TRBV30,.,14,CAWRGPGRDQPQHF
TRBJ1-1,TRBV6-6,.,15,CASSYPPGSVTEAFF
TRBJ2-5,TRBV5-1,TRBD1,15,CASSLRTGARETQYF
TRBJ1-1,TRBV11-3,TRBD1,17,CASSLGGTGSGNTEAFF
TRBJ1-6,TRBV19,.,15,CASSPAGTIRSPLHF
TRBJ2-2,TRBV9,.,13,CASSVVHTGELFF
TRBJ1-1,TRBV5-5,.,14,CASSFGTINTEAFF
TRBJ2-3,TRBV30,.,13,CAWSVGGTDTQYF
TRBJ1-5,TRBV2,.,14,CASSLADSNQPQHF
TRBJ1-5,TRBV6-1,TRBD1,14,CASSSTTGGQPQHF
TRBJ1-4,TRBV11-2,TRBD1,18,CASSPPGTGALTGEKLFF
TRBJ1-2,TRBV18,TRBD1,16,CASSPSGTGGVYGYTF
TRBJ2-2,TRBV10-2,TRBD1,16,CASRIFGQGGTGELFF
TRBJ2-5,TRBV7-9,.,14,CASRYSSGGETQYF
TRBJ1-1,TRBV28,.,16,CASSLWALTRGTEAFF
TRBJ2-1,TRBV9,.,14,CASSGQVWDNEQFF
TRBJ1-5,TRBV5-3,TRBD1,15,CASDRGPVSNQPQHF
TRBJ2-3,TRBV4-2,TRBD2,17,CASSHGLAGRGTDTQYF
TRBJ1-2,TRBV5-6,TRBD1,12,CASSFPDRGYTF
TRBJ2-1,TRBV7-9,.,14,CASPPGAAYNEQFF
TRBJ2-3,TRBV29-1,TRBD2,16,CSVDQTGTRGTDTQYF
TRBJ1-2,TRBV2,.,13,CASSEAGLYGYTF
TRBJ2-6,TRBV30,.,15,CAWSIWGGGANVLTF
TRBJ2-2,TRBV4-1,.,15,CASSQAFGSTGELFF
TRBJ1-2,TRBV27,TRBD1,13,CASSLGTGDGYTF
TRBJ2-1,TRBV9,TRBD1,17,CASSVATGDLSYNEQFF
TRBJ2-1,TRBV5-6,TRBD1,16,CASSMDRDISYNEQFF
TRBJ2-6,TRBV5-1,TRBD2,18,CASSPRAGVRSGANVLTF
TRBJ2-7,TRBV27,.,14,CASSGQISTYEQYF
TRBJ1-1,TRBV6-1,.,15,CASSVTGQLNTEAFF
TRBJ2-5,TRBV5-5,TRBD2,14,CASSRAGRQETQYF
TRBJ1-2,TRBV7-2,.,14,CASSAETGSYGYTF
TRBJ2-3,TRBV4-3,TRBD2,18,CASSQAASGDPWAEAQYF
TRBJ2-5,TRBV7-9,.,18,CASSLFPRRTELDQTQYF
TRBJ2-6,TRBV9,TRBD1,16,CASSTGVHSGANVLTF
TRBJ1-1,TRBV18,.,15,CASSPNAQQGAEAFF
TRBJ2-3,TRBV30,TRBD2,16,CAWSVGLAGDVDTQYF
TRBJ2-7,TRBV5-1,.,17,CASSLDLRGPSSYEQYF
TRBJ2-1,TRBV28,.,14,CASSLSGSYNEQFF
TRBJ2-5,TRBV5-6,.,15,CASSPTTAPQETQYF
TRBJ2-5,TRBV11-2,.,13,CASSAGLMATQYF
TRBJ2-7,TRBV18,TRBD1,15,CASSPGQGAVYEQYF
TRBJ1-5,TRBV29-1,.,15,CSVEVVGDSNQPQHF